The source of this T cell receptor beta chain is a study of blood T cells in healthy people across ages. V was clipped by 2 bases and J by 4 bases; unmatched bases: 3. CDR1 is SNHLY and CDR2 is FYNNEI in the germline V gene. This CDR3 spans 15 amino acids. A second PCR of roughly 7 to 11 cycles used a sample-barcoded 5' primer and a J-beta primer mix. Each CDR3 protein is one row after TCRdb ran MiXCR on the 5' RACE reads. This table has roughly 1,300,000 distinct CDR3 sequences, around 55% appearing once. The chain employs TRBV2 and TRBJ2-1; 9 bases are shared with TRBD2. The sample comprised blood. This clonotype was sampled from a man younger than 30 in good health. The CDR3 nucleotides read TGTGCCAGCAGTGAACGGGCGGGAGGGTACAATGAGCAGTTCTTC. It yields the protein CASSERAGGYNEQFF.